The rows below give T cell receptor beta chains drawn from one sample of a study of blood T cell repertoires in COVID-19. Assay: immunoSEQ multiplex PCR; the TCRdb copy retains only in-frame clones and omits some. The sample shows 300,000 to 350,000 clones, almost 90% of them seen only once. Source material: peripheral blood. The receptors shown here come from a woman in her seventies with COVID-19, enrolled during active disease. Both conserved end residues are part of each CDR3. A row's size may be missing; if present it is once, few, many or a size class.

>-|TRBV6-5
CASSYVRRLEDEKLFF
>once|TRBV2
CASSEPVRGMNTEAFF
>-|TRBV12-5
CASVLGGEYGEAFF
>-|TRBV3-1/TRBV3-2
CASSQGTGDSYEQYF
>-|TRBV7-3
CASSSLAAGANVLTF
>-|TRBV27
CASSRGQVNTEAFF
>-|TRBV2
CASSRLSYEQYF
>-|TRBV19
CASSATRQIYNSPLHF
>-|TRBV15
CATSRDQGRSSEAFF
>-|TRBV7-2
CASTSSGVYEQYF
>-|TRBV28
CASSLWQSGKTYEQYF
>-|TRBV28
CASSLRSPSTDTQYF
>-|TRBV9
CASSVGGGTNTEAFF
>-|TRBV3-1/TRBV3-2
CASSPEYFGQNYGYTF
>-|TRBV2
CASSERGPTGELFF
>-|TRBV27
CASSFAGFNSPLHF
>-|TRBV3-1/TRBV3-2
CASSQSTEAFF
>-|TRBV7-2
CASSLGQGFEQYF
>many|TRBV19
CASSGVTTGSPEAFF
>-|TRBV5-6
CASSSLTGANVLTF
>-|TRBV18
CASSPGHEQFF
>-|TRBV3-1/TRBV3-2
CASSSRGEQYF
>-|TRBV11-2
CASSYGPGGETQYF
>-|TRBV28
CASSFFREESAEAFF
>few|TRBV27
CASGISSGTGGNSPLHF
>-|TRBV5-6
CASSFGVVGSGYTF
>-|TRBV30
CAWSVPVVNYGYTF
>-|TRBV5-4
CASSPGGMDMNTEAFF
>-|TRBV24-1
CATSDPAQGNYGYTF
>-|TRBV27
CASSFWGQGNGDYGYTF
>once|TRBV11-3
CASSSPRDRGNEQFF
>-|TRBV24-1
CATSDLRGSTGELFF
>-|TRBV30
CAWNSGGVNEQFF
>-|TRBV27
CASSLWAGGGTGELFF
>-|TRBV2
CASSSPQGNTEAFF
>-|TRBV11-2
CASSLVSGSYEQYF
>-|TRBV28
CASSFLAEDTEAFF
>-|TRBV18
CASSPAGVNTEAFF
>-|TRBV19
CASSTGGPQETQYF
>-|TRBV4-1
CASSQPRAGQGTYEQYF
>-|TRBV19
CASTYIRDTPNYGYTF
>-|TRBV6-5
CASSFFTGETFF
>-|TRBV18
CASSPGPLRDSPLHF
>-|TRBV5-1
CASSPTTGDYGYTF
>-|TRBV5-6
CASSLGQGNIQYF
>-|TRBV4-1
CASSQGLIQETQYF
>-|TRBV5-1
CASSLAVSPDTQYF
>-|TRBV7-9
CATAGTGTLESPLHF
>-|TRBV6-2/TRBV6-3
CASSYYQDYEQYF
>-|TRBV27
CASSPGGGRINQPQHF
>-|TRBV9
CASSPRQGAANTEAFF